This T cell receptor beta chain was captured by sequencing in a study of blood T cell repertoires in COVID-19. The CDR3 extends over 11 amino acids. Germline V gene lookup returns CDR1 WSHSY and CDR2 SAAADI. V was trimmed by 7 bases and J by 4 bases, leaving 7 bases between them. Profiling relied on immunoSEQ multiplex PCR, and the TCRdb table lists in-frame clones only, not all of them. The table shows approximately 180,000 clones, with approximately 85% occurring only once. The chain links TRBV10-2 to TRBJ1-1; D call uncertain. Input material: peripheral blood. The sequence was obtained from a man aged 60-69 years with acute or convalescent COVID-19. The DNA for the CDR3 is TGCGCCAGCATGGGGAGCACTGAAGCTTTCTTT. This encodes CASMGSTEAFF.